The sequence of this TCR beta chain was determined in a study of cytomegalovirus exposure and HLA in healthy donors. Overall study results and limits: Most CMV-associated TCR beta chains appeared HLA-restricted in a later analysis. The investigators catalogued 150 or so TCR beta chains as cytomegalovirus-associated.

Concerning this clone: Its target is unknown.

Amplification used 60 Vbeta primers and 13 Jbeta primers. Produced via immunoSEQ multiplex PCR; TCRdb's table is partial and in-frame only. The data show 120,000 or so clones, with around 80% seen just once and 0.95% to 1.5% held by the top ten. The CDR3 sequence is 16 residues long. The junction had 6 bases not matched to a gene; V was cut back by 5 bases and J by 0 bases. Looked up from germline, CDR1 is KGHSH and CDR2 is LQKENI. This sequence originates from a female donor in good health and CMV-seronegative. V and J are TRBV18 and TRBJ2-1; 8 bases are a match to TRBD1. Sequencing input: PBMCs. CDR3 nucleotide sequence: TGTGCCAGCTCATCCAGACAGGGGAGCTCCTACAATGAGCAGTTCTTC. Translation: CASSSRQGSSYNEQFF.